The clone carrying this TCR beta chain was seen a handful of times. Antigen unknown. TCRdb fed the 5' RACE reads into MiXCR, producing one record per CDR3 protein. The sample shows some 97,000 distinct CDR3 sequences, around 4.8% of them seen only once. CDR3 length equals 13 residues. Germline assignment: CDR1 MGHRA and CDR2 YSYEKL. Trimming took off 4 bases at V and 9 bases at J, with 10 bases between the two ends. As to time point: sample taken at primary tumor resection. These data originate in a study of spatial heterogeneity in lung cancer. Study-wide context: Alpha-chain detections were consistently fewer than beta-chain detections among the sequences.

Study-level findings and limits: Counts of expanded alpha and beta TCRs within tumors tracked the tumor nonsynonymous mutation count.

The sequencing used lung tumor tissue, collected at surgery. V is TRBV4-1 and J is TRBJ1-6; D call uncertain. This clonotype was sampled from a male donor with early-stage non-small cell lung cancer. The DNA for the CDR3 is TGCGCCAGCAGCCGCCTCCCGATTTCACCCCTCCACTTT. This translates into CASSRLPISPLHF.